Listed below are T cell receptor beta chains from one sample, sequenced in a study of T cells in localized non-small cell lung cancer. The data were produced by immunoSEQ multiplex PCR, yet TCRdb's version contains in-frame clones alone and is incomplete. The sample has 55,000 to 65,000 clones; more than 85% are singletons. The sample consisted of peripheral blood, taken before any cancer treatment. These receptors were obtained from a man aged 35 to 70 with stage I lung adenocarcinoma. The conserved cysteine and the conserved F or W are not part of the CDR3 here. Clone sizes are given selectively: once, few, many, or a class where the clone is expanded.

-	TRBJ1-4	TRBV6-6	ASRGTTNEKLF
-	TRBJ2-1	TRBV27	ASSISDSPYNEQF
-	TRBJ2-5	TRBV11-3	ASTGGVQETQY
-	TRBJ2-1	TRBV9	ASSGDLSGPTYNEQF
-	TRBJ2-1	TRBV19	ASRLTSGRALEQF
-	TRBJ2-1	TRBV7-3	ASSPTGQGRYNEQF
-	TRBJ2-5	TRBV5-1	ASSLAGGPQETQY
-	TRBJ2-3	TRBV4-1	ASSQDASGATQY
-	TRBJ2-7	TRBV6-6	ASSYSYRDRES
-	TRBJ2-5	TRBV2	ASSGVSGETQY
once	TRBJ1-5	TRBV28	ASSPGPIRGQPQH
-	TRBJ2-5	TRBV5-1	ASSNGLAEQETQY
-	TRBJ2-7	TRBV7-6	ASSPLAGALHEQY
-	TRBJ2-2	TRBV6-6	AEGTGSTGELF
-	TRBJ2-1	TRBV11-1	ASSPRDFSNEQF
-	TRBJ2-4	TRBV7-6	ASSFHQLAKNIQY
-	TRBJ1-1	TRBV2	ASSEEGLNTEAF
-	TRBJ2-7	TRBV4-1	ASSQDGESYEQY
-	TRBJ2-5	TRBV29-1	SASSGVETQY
-	TRBJ2-2	TRBV19	ASSIDGRTGELF
-	TRBJ2-1	TRBV4-1	ASSQDPELASYNEQF
-	TRBJ2-3	TRBV14	ASSQGQTSGDTDTQY
-	TRBJ1-5	TRBV19	ASSSWTGGIEEPQH
-	TRBJ1-4	TRBV27	ASSKSGGPVEKLF
-	TRBJ2-5	TRBV6-6	ASSGAGTGGEETQY
-	TRBJ2-7	TRBV10-3	AISVTATAREQY
-	TRBJ2-1	TRBV11-2	ASSLVPGGYNEQF
-	TRBJ1-5	TRBV29-1	SVRTGTSNQPQH
-	TRBJ2-7	TRBV14	ASSRGLAGVGEQY
-	TRBJ2-4	TRBV28	ASSLGLIAKNIQY
-	TRBJ2-2	TRBV5-1	ASSLGQTHRGGVAGELF
few	TRBJ2-7	TRBV4-2	ASSQTTNTYEQY
-	TRBJ2-3	TRBV6-5	ASSSGGRSIF
once	TRBJ1-1	TRBV2	ATQLGGGTEAF
-	TRBJ1-5	TRBV5-6	ASSLNRRVNQPQH
few	TRBJ2-1	TRBV7-9	ASSWNLPSSDEQF